Listed below are T cell receptor beta chains from one sample, sequenced in a study of T cell changes during pregnancy in multiple sclerosis. The data were produced by immunoSEQ multiplex PCR, yet TCRdb's version contains in-frame clones alone and is incomplete. The table records 47,000 or so clones, around 94% of them present only once. Sequenced here: CD4+ T cells from peripheral blood mononuclear cells, sampled in the first trimester of pregnancy. The receptors originated from a female donor with multiple sclerosis, enrolled in a pregnancy study. Each CDR3 is given with its conserved first and last residue. The D gene is left open where the match is weak. Not all rows give a size; the values are once, few, many and, for expanded clones, a class.

clone_size: NA; v_call: TRBV4-1; d_call: NA; j_call: TRBJ2-7; cdr3_nt: TGCGCCAGCAGCCAAGGTTCGACAGGTCTTTACTACGAGCAGTACTTC; cdr3_aa: CASSQGSTGLYYEQYF
clone_size: once; v_call: TRBV5-1; d_call: NA; j_call: TRBJ2-5; cdr3_nt: TGCGCCAGCAGCTTACCACAGGGTAGGGGGGAGACCCAGTACTTC; cdr3_aa: CASSLPQGRGETQYF
clone_size: NA; v_call: TRBV15; d_call: NA; j_call: TRBJ2-3; cdr3_nt: TGTGCCACCAGCAGAGATGTACGGGGAGATACGCAGTATTTT; cdr3_aa: CATSRDVRGDTQYF
clone_size: NA; v_call: TRBV11-2; d_call: NA; j_call: TRBJ1-1; cdr3_nt: TGTGCCAGCAGCTCCTCGGACGAGGGGAACACTGAAGCTTTCTTT; cdr3_aa: CASSSSDEGNTEAFF
clone_size: once; v_call: TRBV6-5; d_call: NA; j_call: TRBJ2-7; cdr3_nt: TGTGCCAGCATCGGACAGAACTACGAGCAGTACTTC; cdr3_aa: CASIGQNYEQYF
clone_size: NA; v_call: TRBV7-9; d_call: TRBD1; j_call: TRBJ2-7; cdr3_nt: TGTGCCAGCAGCCTAGTTGCGCCGGGACAGGGAGGCGAGCAGTACTTC; cdr3_aa: CASSLVAPGQGGEQYF
clone_size: NA; v_call: TRBV18; d_call: NA; j_call: TRBJ1-5; cdr3_nt: TGTGCCAGTTCACCTGCGGGACGGTATAGCAATCAGCCCCAGCATTTT; cdr3_aa: CASSPAGRYSNQPQHF
clone_size: NA; v_call: TRBV2; d_call: TRBD2; j_call: TRBJ2-5; cdr3_nt: TGTGCCAGCAGTAGCGGGGGCCCAGAGACCCAGTACTTC; cdr3_aa: CASSSGGPETQYF
clone_size: NA; v_call: TRBV11-1; d_call: NA; j_call: TRBJ2-3; cdr3_nt: TGTGCCAGCAGCTTGACTATCCTCACAGATACGCAGTATTTT; cdr3_aa: CASSLTILTDTQYF
clone_size: NA; v_call: TRBV7-2; d_call: TRBD1; j_call: TRBJ1-5; cdr3_nt: TGTGCCAGCAGCAGCAGACAGGGGGGCTTAAATCAGCCCCAGCATTTT; cdr3_aa: CASSSRQGGLNQPQHF
clone_size: NA; v_call: TRBV19; d_call: NA; j_call: TRBJ1-2; cdr3_nt: TGTGCCAGTAGTGGGACTGCGGCGATTAACTATGGCTACACCTTC; cdr3_aa: CASSGTAAINYGYTF
clone_size: NA; v_call: TRBV6-5; d_call: NA; j_call: TRBJ1-4; cdr3_nt: TGTGCCAGCAGTTACTCGCGGACAGCGAATGAAAAACTGTTTTTT; cdr3_aa: CASSYSRTANEKLFF
clone_size: NA; v_call: TRBV25-1; d_call: NA; j_call: TRBJ1-2; cdr3_nt: TGTGCCAGCAGTGAGTCCGGGGGTAGTGGCTACACCTTC; cdr3_aa: CASSESGGSGYTF
clone_size: NA; v_call: TRBV27; d_call: TRBD1; j_call: TRBJ1-6; cdr3_nt: TGTGCCAGCAGTTTATCGCCCGTCGGGACAGGGCCTTCACCCCTCCACTTT; cdr3_aa: CASSLSPVGTGPSPLHF
clone_size: NA; v_call: TRBV7-3; d_call: NA; j_call: TRBJ1-1; cdr3_nt: TGTGCCAGCAGCTCCGGACATACGAACACTGAAGCTTTCTTT; cdr3_aa: CASSSGHTNTEAFF
clone_size: NA; v_call: TRBV10-2; d_call: TRBD2; j_call: TRBJ2-5; cdr3_nt: TGCGCCAGCAGTGAGACCCGGGAGGGGGTGTTCCAGTACTTC; cdr3_aa: CASSETREGVFQYF
clone_size: once; v_call: TRBV19; d_call: NA; j_call: TRBJ1-2; cdr3_nt: TGTGCCAGTAGTTCCCACAGGTTTAACTATGGCTACACCTTC; cdr3_aa: CASSSHRFNYGYTF
clone_size: once; v_call: TRBV2; d_call: TRBD1; j_call: TRBJ1-1; cdr3_nt: TGTGCCAGCAGTGAACTGGGACAGGGGTTTAGAGGGGACACTGAAGCTTTCTTT; cdr3_aa: CASSELGQGFRGDTEAFF
clone_size: NA; v_call: TRBV9; d_call: NA; j_call: TRBJ2-3; cdr3_nt: TGTGCCAGCAGCGTACCTAGTGGATATACGCAGTATTTT; cdr3_aa: CASSVPSGYTQYF
clone_size: NA; v_call: TRBV13; d_call: NA; j_call: TRBJ2-6; cdr3_nt: TGTGCCAGCAGCTTTGTAAAGAGAAACTCTGGGGCCAACGTCCTGACTTTC; cdr3_aa: CASSFVKRNSGANVLTF
clone_size: NA; v_call: TRBV9; d_call: TRBD2; j_call: TRBJ2-3; cdr3_nt: TGTGCCAGCAGCGTCTCCGGGGGGGCCTTCACAGATACGCAGTATTTT; cdr3_aa: CASSVSGGAFTDTQYF
clone_size: NA; v_call: TRBV7-2; d_call: TRBD2; j_call: TRBJ2-3; cdr3_nt: TGTGCCAGCAGCTTAGTTCGTCTAGCGGGGGGGCGGAGCACAGATACGCAGTATTTT; cdr3_aa: CASSLVRLAGGRSTDTQYF
clone_size: once; v_call: TRBV7-8; d_call: NA; j_call: TRBJ2-2; cdr3_nt: TGTGCCAGCAGCTTAACAACAGGGAAAGCCGGGGAGCTGTTTTTT; cdr3_aa: CASSLTTGKAGELFF
clone_size: NA; v_call: TRBV23-1; d_call: TRBD1; j_call: TRBJ2-7; cdr3_nt: TGCGCCAGCAGTCAGTCGTCAGGGGGCTACGAGCAGTACTTC; cdr3_aa: CASSQSSGGYEQYF
clone_size: NA; v_call: TRBV10-3; d_call: TRBD1; j_call: TRBJ1-2; cdr3_nt: TGTGCCATCAGGGGGACAGCAGTCTATGGCTACACCTTC; cdr3_aa: CAIRGTAVYGYTF
clone_size: NA; v_call: TRBV2; d_call: NA; j_call: TRBJ1-1; cdr3_nt: TGTGCCAGCAGTGAAGGGGGGGGCACTGAAGCTTTCTTT; cdr3_aa: CASSEGGGTEAFF
clone_size: NA; v_call: TRBV7-3; d_call: TRBD1; j_call: TRBJ2-1; cdr3_nt: TGTGCCAGCAGCCGGGACAGGACTAATGAGCAGTTCTTC; cdr3_aa: CASSRDRTNEQFF
clone_size: NA; v_call: TRBV6-1; d_call: TRBD1; j_call: TRBJ1-1; cdr3_nt: TGTGCCAGCAGTGGACTCAGGGGGTACACTGAAGCTTTCTTT; cdr3_aa: CASSGLRGYTEAFF
clone_size: NA; v_call: TRBV5-4; d_call: TRBD1; j_call: TRBJ2-1; cdr3_nt: TGTGCCAGCAGCTCAGGGGGCAGGGATGAGCAGTTCTTC; cdr3_aa: CASSSGGRDEQFF
clone_size: NA; v_call: TRBV7-3; d_call: TRBD1; j_call: TRBJ1-2; cdr3_nt: TGTGCCAGCAGCTTAAAATCTCAGGGGGTGTATGGCTACACCTTC; cdr3_aa: CASSLKSQGVYGYTF
clone_size: NA; v_call: TRBV14; d_call: NA; j_call: TRBJ2-3; cdr3_nt: TGTGCCAGCAGCCAGGCAGGGGCAGATACGCAGTATTTT; cdr3_aa: CASSQAGADTQYF
clone_size: once; v_call: TRBV6-6; d_call: TRBD1; j_call: TRBJ2-7; cdr3_nt: TGTGCCAGCAGTTACCTCCGACAGGGAATCACCTACGAGCAGTACTTC; cdr3_aa: CASSYLRQGITYEQYF
clone_size: NA; v_call: TRBV9; d_call: NA; j_call: TRBJ1-1; cdr3_nt: TGTGCCAGCAGCGTCGACCCGACAGTGAACACTGAAGCTTTCTTT; cdr3_aa: CASSVDPTVNTEAFF
clone_size: NA; v_call: TRBV2; d_call: TRBD2; j_call: TRBJ2-2; cdr3_nt: TGTGCCAGCATAGCTAGCGGGGGCGCAAACACCGGGGAGCTGTTTTTT; cdr3_aa: CASIASGGANTGELFF